The rows below give T cell receptor beta chains drawn from one sample of a study of metastatic and nonmetastatic thyroid tumors. Using MiXCR, TCRdb reanalyzed the PCR reads. Among under 20,000 clones listed, roughly 27% were seen once. Sequenced sample: adjacent normal tissue. Receptors originate from a female donor with papillary thyroid cancer or a benign thyroid nodule (not recorded which). Some clones in this sample may be carry-over from other donors' samples. CDR3s include the opening cysteine and the closing phenylalanine or tryptophan. D genes are given only for firm matches. Expanded clones are given a class, and other clones once, few, many or no size at all.

CDR3 protein | CDR3 DNA | CDR3 length | J gene | D gene | clone size | V gene
CASRRGSEQYF | TGTGCCAGCAGGAGAGGGAGCGAGCAGTACTTC | 11 | TRBJ2-7 | . | few | TRBV6-1
CSARDSDRIGETQYF | TGCAGTGCTAGGGACTCAGACAGGATTGGGGAGACCCAGTACTTC | 15 | TRBJ2-5 | . | . | TRBV20-1
CASSSRHGYTF | TGTGCCAGCAGTTCCCGCCATGGCTACACCTTC | 11 | TRBJ1-2 | . | many | TRBV12-3/TRBV12-4
CASSQLQGGGSPLHF | TGTGCCAGCAGCCAACTGCAGGGAGGGGGCTCACCCCTCCACTTT | 15 | TRBJ1-6 | TRBD1 | many | TRBV6-1
CSATGTSGRTTRSNEQFF | TGCAGTGCTACCGGGACTAGCGGGAGGACAACTCGGAGCAATGAGCAGTTCTTC | 18 | TRBJ2-1 | TRBD2 | . | TRBV20-1
CAIPGPFNFYGYTF | TGTGCCATACCGGGACCCTTCAACTTCTATGGCTACACCTTC | 14 | TRBJ1-2 | . | few | TRBV10-3
CASSLEQVARSNEQFF | TGCGCCAGCAGCTTAGAACAGGTAGCGCGATCCAATGAGCAGTTCTTC | 16 | TRBJ2-1 | . | many | TRBV5-1
CASSPFIGMDQPQHF | TGTGCCAGCTCACCATTTATAGGGATGGATCAGCCCCAGCATTTT | 15 | TRBJ1-5 | . | . | TRBV18
CASRDGWSEQYF | TGTGCCAGTAGGGACGGATGGAGCGAGCAGTACTTC | 12 | TRBJ2-7 | . | few | TRBV19
CASSYSDSGELFF | TGTGCCAGCAGTTACTCGGATAGCGGGGAGCTGTTTTTT | 13 | TRBJ2-2 | . | few | TRBV6-2/TRBV6-3
CASSLSSGEQFF | TGTGCCAGCAGCCTATCCAGCGGTGAGCAGTTCTTC | 12 | TRBJ2-1 | . | medium-sized | TRBV3-1
CSASLAGVLSYNEQLF | TGCAGTGCTAGTCTGGCGGGAGTGCTGTCCTACAATGAGCAGCTCTTC | 16 | TRBJ2-1 | TRBD2 | . | TRBV20-1
CASSVTTSGRAYEQFF | TGTGCCAGCAGTGTAACAACTAGCGGGAGGGCCTATGAGCAGTTCTTC | 16 | TRBJ2-1 | TRBD2 | many | TRBV6-1
CASSLAAGAYNEQFF | TGTGCCAGCAGCTTAGCGGCGGGAGCATACAATGAGCAGTTCTTC | 15 | TRBJ2-1 | TRBD2 | few | TRBV7-2
CSAAGFRAGTEAFF | TGCAGTGCTGCAGGATTCAGAGCCGGCACTGAAGCTTTCTTT | 14 | TRBJ1-1 | . | . | TRBV20-1
CASSQQGNTEAFF | TGTGCCAGTAGCCAACAGGGGAACACTGAAGCTTTCTTT | 13 | TRBJ1-1 | . | . | TRBV19
CASRSWLSDGGFIGELFF | TGTGCCAGCAGATCCTGGTTGAGCGATGGGGGGTTTATCGGGGAGCTGTTTTTT | 18 | TRBJ2-2 | . | . | TRBV6-6
CASSSTGVNTEAFF | TGTGCCAGCAGTTCGACAGGGGTTAACACTGAAGCTTTCTTT | 14 | TRBJ1-1 | TRBD1 | few | TRBV6-5
CASSVPPDEAFF | TGTGCCAGCAGCGTACCACCCGATGAAGCTTTCTTT | 12 | TRBJ1-1 | . | . | TRBV7-9
CASRPSGTDTQYF | TGTGCCAGCAGACCTAGCGGCACAGATACGCAGTATTTT | 13 | TRBJ2-3 | . | large | TRBV12-3/TRBV12-4
CASSVGEINEQFF | TGTGCCAGCAGCGTAGGAGAAATCAATGAGCAGTTCTTC | 13 | TRBJ2-1 | . | . | TRBV9
CATSKSLGYTF | TGTGCCACCAGCAAGTCATTGGGCTACACCTTC | 11 | TRBJ1-2 | . | many | TRBV15
CASSVATTGELFF | TGTGCCAGCAGCGTAGCCACAACCGGGGAGCTGTTTTTT | 13 | TRBJ2-2 | . | few | TRBV9
CASSQTREVDEQFF | TGTGCCAGCAGCCAGACTAGAGAGGTCGATGAGCAGTTCTTC | 14 | TRBJ2-1 | . | . | TRBV28
CASQISSGANVLTF | TGTGCAAGCCAAATATCTTCCGGGGCCAACGTCCTGACTTTC | 14 | TRBJ2-6 | . | few | TRBV6-1
CASSPRQGPYEQYF | TGTGCCAGCAGCCCCCGACAGGGCCCCTACGAGCAGTACTTC | 14 | TRBJ2-7 | TRBD1 | . | TRBV9
CASSIRRGESEAFF | TGTGCCAGCAGCATTAGGAGGGGCGAGAGTGAAGCTTTCTTT | 14 | TRBJ1-1 | . | . | TRBV7-2
CASSLGPVLDGYTF | TGTGCCAGCAGTCTGGGACCGGTGCTTGATGGCTACACCTTC | 14 | TRBJ1-2 | . | few | TRBV6-1
CASTPADRFYEQYF | TGTGCCAGCACCCCCGCCGACCGATTCTACGAGCAGTACTTC | 14 | TRBJ2-7 | . | few | TRBV6-2/TRBV6-3
CASSLVGRIIYF | TGTGCCAGCAGCTTAGTCGGCAGGATCATATATTTT | 12 | TRBJ1-3 | . | . | TRBV11-2
CASSRTHWNTEAFF | TGTGCCAGCTCACGGACACATTGGAACACTGAAGCTTTCTTT | 14 | TRBJ1-1 | . | . | TRBV18
CATSREGRGSTNEQFF | TGTGCCACCAGCAGAGAAGGGAGAGGGAGCACCAATGAGCAGTTCTTC | 16 | TRBJ2-1 | . | medium-sized | TRBV15
CATSVAGGPYNEQFF | TGTGCCACCTCCGTGGCGGGAGGGCCCTACAATGAGCAGTTCTTC | 15 | TRBJ2-1 | TRBD2 | few | TRBV9
CASSLRQGLFYEQYF | TGTGCCAGTAGTTTACGGCAGGGTTTATTCTACGAGCAGTACTTC | 15 | TRBJ2-7 | . | . | TRBV27
CASSPPTGANTEAFF | TGTGCCAGCAGCCCTCCGACAGGGGCGAACACTGAAGCTTTCTTT | 15 | TRBJ1-1 | TRBD1 | . | TRBV7-9
CASSSQVSGDQETQYF | TGTGCCAGCAGCTCCCAGGTTAGCGGCGATCAAGAGACCCAGTACTTC | 16 | TRBJ2-5 | . | . | TRBV11-2
CASSDLGGYTF | TGCGCCAGCAGCGACCTTGGCGGCTACACCTTC | 11 | TRBJ1-2 | . | . | TRBV5-1
CATSASGRAWGTDTQYF | TGTGCCACCAGTGCTAGCGGGAGGGCCTGGGGCACAGATACGCAGTATTTT | 17 | TRBJ2-3 | TRBD2 | . | TRBV24-1
CASSPGLGAGELFF | TGCGCCAGCAGCCCGGGGCTAGGCGCCGGGGAGCTGTTTTTT | 14 | TRBJ2-2 | . | . | TRBV4-1
CASSFSTGLEQYF | TGTGCCAGCAGCTTTTCGACAGGGCTCGAGCAGTACTTC | 13 | TRBJ2-7 | TRBD1 | few | TRBV11-2